Below, one TCR beta chain is given with its context. This sample was included in a study of blood T cell repertoires in COVID-19. On the study more broadly: From the United States, Italy and Spain came samples of acute and convalescent COVID-19. Sample material is recorded as cDNA or gDNA derived from T cells, B-cell-depleted T cells, or PBMCs.

The CDR3 is made up of 15 amino acids. Trimming at V came to 2 bases and at J to 3 bases, leaving 5 bases not matched to a gene. Germline values: CDR1 KGHSH, CDR2 LQKENI. This table comes from immunoSEQ multiplex PCR, and its TCRdb copy is limited to in-frame clones, with some not included. The repertoire holds 300,000 to 450,000 clones, with 85% as singletons. The TCR was taken from a woman aged 18-29 years with acute or convalescent COVID-19. The rearrangement uses TRBV18 and TRBJ1-1, with TRBD1 matching 8 bases. Sequencing input: peripheral blood. The CDR3 coding sequence is TGTGCCAGCTCACCATCGGACAGGGTTGACACTGAAGCTTTCTTT. Its translation: CASSPSDRVDTEAFF.